One and the same sample provided the 30 T cell receptor beta chains below, sequenced in a study of immune evolution from preneoplasia to lung adenocarcinoma. The method was immunoSEQ multiplex PCR; TCRdb's version includes in-frame clones alone and lacks a portion of them. The repertoire holds around 39,000 clones, with about 74% as singletons. The material sequenced was FFPE invasive lung adenocarcinoma tissue. These receptors were taken from a person in their sixties or seventies with lung adenocarcinoma.

The rearrangement joins TRBV29-1 to TRBJ2-1; a weak D match, TRBD1 (7 bases). The CDR3 contains 14 residues. V dropped 7 bases and J dropped 0 bases, with 13 bases sitting between them. Germline lookup yields CDR1 SQVTM and CDR2 ANQGSEA. The chain's CDR3 is CSASQGGSYNEQFF. Here the CDR3 DNA reads TGCAGCGCTTCCCAGGGGGGCTCCTACAATGAGCAGTTCTTC.

A few counts support this clone. This chain links TRBV29-1 with TRBJ2-1; TRBD1 aligns across 7 bases. CDR1 and CDR2 from the germline V gene are SQVTM and ANQGSEA. The V and J ends lost 4 bases and 0 bases, in that order; junction bases with no gene match: 9. The CDR3 is 16 residues long. The CDR3 sequence is CSVVGQSPSSYNEQFF. In nucleotides, the CDR3 is TGCAGCGTTGTGGGACAGTCCCCGAGCTCCTACAATGAGCAGTTCTTC.

The rearrangement uses TRBV9 and TRBJ2-1, with D perhaps matching TRBD1 or TRBD2 (6 bases each). This CDR3 is 13 amino acids long. Germline V CDR1 and CDR2: SGDLS, YYNGEE. Trimming took 0 bases from V and 12 from J, leaving 13 bases between them. CDR3 coding DNA: TGTGCCAGCAGCGTAGGGGGGGCGAGTGGGCAGTTCTTC. Amino acid sequence: CASSVGGASGQFF.

The chain joins TRBV9 to TRBJ1-3; TRBD1 is a possible D gene (6 bases). V dropped 0 bases and J dropped 3 bases, with 13 bases sitting between them. The CDR3 contains 16 residues. Germline V gene lookup returns CDR1 SGDLS and CDR2 YYNGEE. CDR3 amino acids: CASSVGEGEFGNTIYF. CDR3 nucleotides: TGTGCCAGCAGCGTAGGAGAGGGGGAGTTTGGAAACACCATATATTTT.

This sequence joins TRBV30 and TRBJ2-2; 10 bases align to TRBD2. CDR3 length: 16 amino acids. Germline trimming cut 3 bases from V and 6 bases from J; bases unmatched to any gene: 10. The germline V gene encodes CDR1 GTSNPN and CDR2 SVGIG (reference sequence). The CDR3 loop is CAWSYRTSGKSGELFF. The CDR3 DNA is TGTGCCTGGAGCTACAGGACTAGCGGTAAATCCGGGGAGCTGTTTTTT. Together with reference TRBV30 and TRBJ2-2, the CDR3 gives the full variable domain: SQTIHQWPATLVQPVGSPLSLECTVEGTSNPNLYWYRQAAGRGLQLLFYSVGIGQISSEVPQNLSASRPQDRQFILSSKKLLLSDSGFYLCAWSYRTSGKSGELFFGEGSRLTVL.

The gene calls are TRBV28 and TRBJ2-5; the D gene is possibly TRBD1 (6 bases). The germline CDR1 and CDR2 sequences are MDHEN and SYDVKM. The CDR3 sequence is 16 residues long. V was trimmed by 3 bases and J by 5 bases, leaving 19 bases between them. CDR3 region: CASSFGRRGRSETQYF. The CDR3 bases are TGTGCCAGCAGTTTCGGTCGCAGGGGACGTTCCGAGACCCAGTACTTC. Looking up the rest from reference TRBV28 and TRBJ2-5 gives the full variable domain: DVKVTQSSRYLVKRTGEKVFLECVQDMDHENMFWYRQDPGLGLRLIYFSYDVKMKEKGDIPEGYSVSREKKERFSLILESASTNQTSMYLCASSFGRRGRSETQYFGPGTRLLVL.

This sequence joins TRBV30 and TRBJ2-3; TRBD1 aligns across 8 bases. In germline, CDR1 is GTSNPN, CDR2 SVGIG (reference sequence). Trimming at V came to 2 bases and at J to 2 bases, leaving 6 bases not matched to a gene. This CDR3 spans 15 amino acids. CDR3 protein: CAWSSTGGITDTQYF. In nucleotides, the CDR3 is TGTGCCTGGAGTTCAACAGGGGGAATCACAGATACGCAGTATTTT.

V is TRBV21-1 and J is TRBJ2-7; the table's TRBD1 call for D was not verified on the DNA. TRBV21-1 is reported as a pseudogene. The CDR3 is made up of 15 amino acids. The CDR3 reads CASRPQGYLTYEQYF. For the CDR3, the DNA is TGTGCCAGCAGACCTCAGGGATACCTCACCTACGAGCAGTACTTC.

The chain carries TRBV5-1 and TRBJ2-7; 8 bases agree with TRBD2. In germline, CDR1 is SGHRS, CDR2 YFSETQ. The junction had 9 bases not matched to a gene; V was cut back by 4 bases and J by 6 bases. This CDR3 spans 14 amino acids. CDR3 loop: CASSPSGGQLEQYF. The CDR3 region has the DNA TGCGCCAGCAGCCCCTCGGGGGGGCAGCTCGAGCAGTACTTC. The entire variable domain, with the rest obtained from reference TRBV5-1 and TRBJ2-7, is as follows: KAGVTQTPRYLIKTRGQQVTLSCSPISGHRSVSWYQQTPGQGLQFLFEYFSETQRNKGNFPGRFSGRQFSNSRSEMNVSTLELGDSALYLCASSPSGGQLEQYFGPGTRLTVT.

Worth noting for this clone: Other DNA sequences of this sample code for an identical CDR3. The CDR3 coding sequence is TGTGCCAGCTCACCCTCGTTCTACGAGCAGTACTTC. Protein sequence: CASSPSFYEQYF. This chain connects TRBV18 to TRBJ2-7; unclear D gene. Per germline, CDR1 KGHSH and CDR2 LQKENI. This CDR3 spans 12 amino acids. Between the trimmed V and J ends, which lost 3 bases and 3 bases, there was a span of 6 bases.

V gene TRBV29-1 combines with J gene TRBJ1-2; D not resolved. V lost 4 bases, J lost 6 bases, and 3 bases lay in between. This CDR3 region has 9 residues. The germline V gene encodes CDR1 SQVTM and CDR2 ANQGSEA. CDR3 nucleotides: TGCAGCGTTGGGGATGGCTACACCTTC. Protein sequence: CSVGDGYTF.

This clone occurred a few times. In the same sample, other DNA sequences code for this CDR3. V is TRBV7-2 and J is TRBJ2-1; D is perhaps TRBD1 or TRBD2 (5 bases each). The CDR3 has 15 residues. V was shortened by 1 base and J by 3 bases, with 10 bases between the two germline ends. The V gene's germline CDR1 is SGHTA and CDR2 FQGNSA. The CDR3 protein is CASSLEGTVYNEQFF. The CDR3 coding sequence is TGTGCCAGCAGCTTAGAGGGGACGGTCTACAATGAGCAGTTCTTC.

This chain links TRBV9 with TRBJ1-4, with no clear D. V lost 0 bases and J lost 0, with 9 bases in between. CDR3 length equals 16 residues. The germline V gene encodes CDR1 SGDLS and CDR2 YYNGEE. The CDR3 DNA reads TGTGCCAGCAGCGTAGGAGGGTCTGCAACTAATGAAAAACTGTTTTTT. Protein sequence: CASSVGGSATNEKLFF.

V is TRBV15 and J is TRBJ1-5; D is undetermined. CDR1 and CDR2 (germline): LNHNV, YYDKDF (reference sequence). The V and J ends lost 0 bases and 8 bases respectively, with 14 bases between them. The CDR3 spans 15 residues. The CDR3 DNA sequence: TGTGCCACCAGCAGAGATCCCTCGGGTAGGGAGCCCCAGCATTTT. Its protein is CATSRDPSGREPQHF.

The V call is TRBV15, the J call TRBJ1-4, with D uncertain. V shed 2 bases and J shed 0 bases, with 4 bases lying between them. The CDR3 length is 14 residues. Germline V gene data show CDR1 as LNHNV and CDR2 as YYDKDF (reference sequence). The CDR3 loop is CATSRSTTNEKLFF. The CDR3 DNA is TGTGCCACCAGCAGAAGCACAACTAATGAAAAACTGTTTTTT.

Points on this clone: The sample has other DNA sequences that encode this CDR3 too. The gene calls are TRBV15 and TRBJ2-3, with a possible D match to TRBD2 (5 bases). V was shortened by 5 bases and J by 0 bases, with 9 bases between the two germline ends. The germline V gene encodes CDR1 LNHNV and CDR2 YYDKDF (reference sequence). The CDR3 extends over 14 amino acids. The CDR3 DNA reads TGTGCCACCAGCCATCGGGATAGCACAGATACGCAGTATTTT. It specifies CATSHRDSTDTQYF.

The V gene is TRBV5-1, the J gene TRBJ1-4; tentative D call: TRBD1 (5 bases). The V gene's germline CDR1 is SGHRS and CDR2 YFSETQ. The CDR3 spans 14 residues. The ends were cut back, 4 bases at V and 5 bases at J, with 12 bases in the middle. Here the CDR3 DNA reads TGCGCCAGCAGCCCGGACACTTCCAATGAAAAACTGTTTTTT. As protein: CASSPDTSNEKLFF.

This clone has more than one count but fewer than ten. This chain connects TRBV11-2 to TRBJ1-4; D remains unclear. CDR1 and CDR2 from the germline V gene are SGHAT and FQNNGV. This CDR3 is 14 amino acids long. The V end was cut by 1 base, the J end by 5 bases, with 8 bases between. Here the CDR3 DNA reads TGTGCCAGCAGCTTAGCGTGGGAGAATGAAAAACTGTTTTTT. As protein: CASSLAWENEKLFF.

In this sample, this clone turned up a few times. The CDR3 region has the DNA TGTGCCAGCAGTACCCACTACGAGCAGTACTTC. This translates into CASSTHYEQYF. This sequence joins TRBV2 and TRBJ2-7; the D is unclear. Germline CDR1 is SNHLY and CDR2 is FYNNEI. V was trimmed by 5 bases and J by 3 bases, leaving 5 bases between them. This CDR3 region has 11 residues.

V gene TRBV5-1 combines with J gene TRBJ2-7, with 9 bases lining up with TRBD1. The CDR3 length is 16 residues. The V segment lost 3 bases and the J segment 1 base; nucleotides outside the gene matches: 8. Germline values: CDR1 SGHRS, CDR2 YFSETQ. CDR3: CASSWDRAGRSYEQYF. The CDR3 coding sequence is TGCGCCAGCAGCTGGGACAGGGCAGGAAGATCCTACGAGCAGTACTTC.

This clone was counted only a few times. V is TRBV7-2 and J is TRBJ2-5, with 14 bases identical to TRBD2. The CDR3 consists of 17 residues. Germline V gene data show CDR1 as SGHTA and CDR2 as FQGNSA. After removal of 3 bases from V and 5 bases from J, the junction contained 8 bases not matched to a gene. For the CDR3, the DNA is TGTGCCAGCAGCTTGGGGGGACTAGCGGGAGTGGGGGAGACCCAGTACTTC. This translates into CASSLGGLAGVGETQYF.

The chain uses TRBV14 and TRBJ2-5; 8 bases map to TRBD2. V was clipped by 1 base and J by 6 bases; unmatched bases: 4. The germline V gene encodes CDR1 SGHDN and CDR2 FVKESK. The length of the CDR3 is 14 residues. CDR3 sequence (DNA): TGTGCCAGCAGCCAAGCCATAGCGGGGCAGACCCAGTACTTC. The encoded protein is CASSQAIAGQTQYF.

V and J are TRBV29-1 and TRBJ2-3; D unresolved. Looked up from germline, CDR1 is SQVTM and CDR2 is ANQGSEA. V was cut by 0 bases and J by 7 bases, with 14 bases left in between. This CDR3 contains 14 residues. The chain's CDR3 is CSVEEVNSRHTQYF. In DNA, the CDR3 is TGCAGCGTTGAAGAGGTTAATAGCCGACATACGCAGTATTTT.

This rearrangement joins TRBV28 to TRBJ1-3, with D possibly matching TRBD1 (6 bases). The ends were cut back, 6 bases at V and 3 bases at J, with 18 bases in the middle. The CDR3 runs 16 residues. The germline gives CDR1 MDHEN, CDR2 SYDVKM. The DNA of the CDR3 is TGTGCCAGCAGCTCCCCCGGACAGCATTTTGGAAACACCATATATTTT. Translating it yields CASSSPGQHFGNTIYF.

V gene TRBV27 combines with J gene TRBJ2-1; 12 bases fit TRBD2. Trimming removed 8 bases from V and 9 bases from J; junction bases left unmatched: 8. Germline loops: CDR1 MNHEY, CDR2 SMNVEV (reference sequence). The CDR3 is 14 amino acids. Written as DNA, the CDR3 is TGTGCCAGCTACGGACTAGCGGGATTTGGTGAGCAGTTCTTC. This translates into CASYGLAGFGEQFF.

The chain joins TRBV7-8 to TRBJ2-1; 10 bases match TRBD2. The CDR3 consists of 13 residues. Trimming at V came to 5 bases and at J to 10 bases, leaving 5 bases not matched to a gene. CDR1 SGHVS and CDR2 FQNEAQ come from the germline V gene. CDR3 sequence (DNA): TGTGCCAGCAGCCCTACGACTAGCGGGGAGCAGTTCTTC. Its protein is CASSPTTSGEQFF.

The gene calls are TRBV28 and TRBJ2-7, with a possible D match to TRBD1 (6 bases). This CDR3 is built from 16 residues. The V end lost 4 bases, the J end lost 0 bases, and 16 bases lay between the germline ends. Germline CDR1 is MDHEN and CDR2 is SYDVKM. The CDR3 spells CASSSPGHRISYEQYF. The CDR3 nucleotides read TGTGCCAGCAGTTCCCCGGGACACCGTATCTCCTACGAGCAGTACTTC.

This clone is labeled medium-sized. The J gene is TRBJ2-7, the V gene TRBV18, with a tentative D call TRBD2 (5 bases). The germline V gene encodes CDR1 KGHSH and CDR2 LQKENI. The CDR3 spans 15 residues. V was pared by 4 bases and J by 3 bases, with 16 bases between. CDR3 bases: TGTGCCAGCTCACTAGGCGGGTTTTGGAGCTACGAGCAGTACTTC. This gives the protein CASSLGGFWSYEQYF.

This chain's CDR3 is CASSPSLDATAPDTQYF. The CDR3 nucleotides are TGCGCCAGCAGCCCCAGCCTTGATGCGACAGCCCCAGATACGCAGTATTTT. This chain joins TRBV5-1 and TRBJ2-3, with TRBD1 as a possible D gene (5 bases). V lost 4 bases, J lost 4 bases, and 22 bases lay in between. CDR3 length: 17 residues. Germline V gene sequence: CDR1 SGHRS, CDR2 YFSETQ.

This rearrangement joins TRBV7-9 to TRBJ2-1, with TRBD2 identical over 8 bases. CDR3 size: 16 residues. CDR1 and CDR2 (germline): SEHNR, FQNEAQ (reference sequence). V shed 5 bases and J 3 bases; nucleotides not matched to a gene: 9. CDR3 DNA: TGTGCCAGCAGCCTCTCTCTGAGCGGGAGCTACAATGAGCAGTTCTTC. This translates into CASSLSLSGSYNEQFF.